This T cell receptor beta chain was profiled in a study of blood T cell repertoires in COVID-19. In the original processing: Nucleated cell counts were estimated from reference gene primer amplification. Libraries were prepared by immunoSEQ multiplex PCR; TCRdb keeps only in-frame clonotypes and omits some of them. V, J and clone size derive from that table, while D and trimming were established from the DNA sequence. The data hold over 300,000 clones, with about 89% observed a single time. Two consecutive negative NP/OP PCR tests, clearance, or resolved symptoms defined Cohort 3 recovery. The sequence was collected from a middle-aged woman who had recovered from COVID-19. What was sequenced was PBMCs or T cells enriched from blood (not recorded which).

CDR3 residues: CASSLAVTGRTNTGELFF. The DNA for the CDR3 is TGCGCCAGCAGCTTGGCCGTGACAGGGAGGACGAACACCGGGGAGCTGTTTTTT. This sequence joins TRBV5-1 and TRBJ2-2; the D gene is possibly TRBD1 (7 bases). Looked up from germline, CDR1 is SGHRS and CDR2 is YFSETQ. The CDR3 extends over 18 amino acids. V lost 0 bases and J lost 0, with 15 bases in between.